A selection of T cell receptor beta chains follows, all from one sample in a study of shared clonotypes between healthy human individuals. Profiling relied on immunoSEQ multiplex PCR, and the TCRdb table lists in-frame clones only, not all of them. Among 2 million to 2.5 million clones listed, around 95% were seen once. The sample consisted of naive CD4+ T cells sorted from blood. These receptors all stem from a man aged 18 to 29 in good health. Each CDR3 is given with its conserved first and last residue. D genes are given only for firm matches. The listing skips clone size in some rows; elsewhere it reads once, few, many or a size class.

CDR3 | DNA | V | D | size | J
CASSPDRGAGELFF | TGTGCCAGCAGCCCCGACAGGGGTGCCGGGGAGCTGTTTTTT | TRBV5-6 | TRBD1 | - | TRBJ2-2
CASSVSGQPGDYGYTF | TGTGCCAGCAGTGTTTCAGGACAGCCCGGCGACTATGGCTACACCTTC | TRBV28 | - | once | TRBJ1-2
CASSHPIRDRGQGNEKLFF | TGCGCCAGCAGCCACCCCATCAGGGACAGGGGGCAGGGTAATGAAAAACTGTTTTTT | TRBV4-1 | TRBD1 | - | TRBJ1-4
CASSPRDTDGYTF | TGTGCCAGCTCACCCAGGGATACGGATGGCTACACCTTC | TRBV18 | - | - | TRBJ1-2
CASSSPWGTPTDTQYF | TGTGCCAGCAGCTCCCCATGGGGGACACCCACAGATACGCAGTATTTT | TRBV7-6 | - | - | TRBJ2-3
CASSTGGVYGYTF | TGTGCCAGCAGTACTGGGGGCGTCTATGGCTACACCTTC | TRBV25-1 | - | - | TRBJ1-2
CASSSGTTGVRNTIYF | TGTGCCAGCAGTTCGGGGACAACAGGGGTCAGAAACACCATATATTTT | TRBV6-6 | TRBD1 | few | TRBJ1-3
CASNPDRGRGNGYTF | TGTGCCAGTAACCCGGACAGGGGGCGGGGTAACGGCTACACCTTC | TRBV19 | TRBD1 | - | TRBJ1-2
CASSWGGSVDNEQFF | TGTGCCAGCAGCTGGGGGGGAAGCGTCGACAATGAGCAGTTCTTC | TRBV5-4 | TRBD2 | - | TRBJ2-1
CASSLGAHPEKLFF | TGTGCCAGCAGCTTGGGGGCCCACCCCGAAAAACTGTTTTTT | TRBV5-4 | - | once | TRBJ1-4
CASSVDPGTEAFF | TGTGCCAGCAGCGTAGATCCTGGCACTGAAGCTTTCTTT | TRBV9 | - | - | TRBJ1-1
CASSERGRHGYTF | TGCGCCAGCAGTGAGCGGGGAAGGCATGGCTACACCTTC | TRBV10-2 | - | - | TRBJ1-2
CASSFAGKTEAFF | TGTGCCAGCAGCTTCGCGGGCAAAACTGAAGCTTTCTTT | TRBV7-9 | - | once | TRBJ1-1
CASRTSGEGAEQFF | TGTGCCAGCAGGACTAGCGGGGAGGGTGCTGAGCAGTTCTTC | TRBV11-2 | TRBD2 | - | TRBJ2-1
CASSAGVKWRGAYYEQYF | TGTGCCAGTAGCGCTGGGGTGAAATGGCGGGGGGCTTACTACGAGCAGTACTTC | TRBV19 | TRBD2 | - | TRBJ2-7
CASRSDRGEQYF | TGCGCCAGCAGATCCGACAGGGGCGAGCAGTACTTC | TRBV5-1 | TRBD1 | - | TRBJ2-7
CASSLSETQYF | TGTGCCAGCAGTTTAAGTGAGACCCAGTACTTC | TRBV28 | - | - | TRBJ2-5
CASSVGRGSTPRTYEQYF | TGTGCCAGTAGTGTCGGCAGGGGGTCTACTCCCCGCACCTACGAGCAGTACTTC | TRBV19 | TRBD1 | - | TRBJ2-7
CASSLVVAGGDTQYF | TGTGCCAGCAGTTTAGTGGTAGCGGGAGGGGATACGCAGTATTTT | TRBV27 | TRBD2 | - | TRBJ2-3
CASSLGGTFGGAGEKLFF | TGCGCCAGCAGCTTGGGAGGTACCTTTGGGGGAGCGGGTGAAAAACTGTTTTTT | TRBV5-1 | - | - | TRBJ1-4
CASSLAGNSNEKLFF | TGCGCCAGCAGCTTGGCGGGGAATTCAAATGAAAAACTGTTTTTT | TRBV5-1 | - | - | TRBJ1-4
CASSPSAELQETQYF | TGTGCCAGCAGCCCGTCAGCGGAGTTACAAGAGACCCAGTACTTC | TRBV9 | - | - | TRBJ2-5
CARGAEGSANYGYTF | TGTGCCCGAGGGGCAGAGGGTTCAGCTAACTATGGCTACACCTTC | TRBV30 | - | - | TRBJ1-2
CASSLTQGANYGYTF | TGTGCCAGCAGCTTAACCCAGGGGGCCAACTATGGCTACACCTTC | TRBV7-9 | TRBD1 | - | TRBJ1-2
CASSLATAVQNYGYTF | TGTGCCAGCAGCTTAGCAACGGCAGTCCAAAACTATGGCTACACCTTC | TRBV7-9 | - | - | TRBJ1-2
CASSTSSATYEQYF | TGTGCCAGCTCGACCTCTAGCGCTACCTACGAGCAGTACTTC | TRBV18 | - | - | TRBJ2-7
CASRIQRERSYEQYF | TGTGCCAGCAGAATTCAAAGGGAGAGGTCCTACGAGCAGTACTTC | TRBV2 | - | - | TRBJ2-7
CASSVAGKRYEQYF | TGTGCCAGCAGTGTGGCAGGAAAACGCTACGAGCAGTACTTC | TRBV25-1 | - | - | TRBJ2-7
CASSTPTGGRKETQYF | TGTGCCAGCAGCACCCCGACAGGGGGCAGGAAAGAGACCCAGTACTTC | TRBV9 | TRBD1 | once | TRBJ2-5
CASSISFGYTF | TGTGCCAGCAGTATAAGTTTTGGCTACACCTTC | TRBV28 | - | - | TRBJ1-2
CASSGTGATDTQYF | TGTGCCAGCAGTGGAACAGGGGCTACAGATACGCAGTATTTT | TRBV6-1 | TRBD1 | - | TRBJ2-3
CASGDRGRDNQPQHF | TGTGCCAGCGGAGACAGGGGGAGGGACAATCAGCCCCAGCATTTT | TRBV2 | TRBD1 | once | TRBJ1-5
CASSKQTQGSEAFF | TGCGCCAGCAGCAAACAAACACAGGGTTCTGAAGCTTTCTTT | TRBV5-1 | - | - | TRBJ1-1
CSVDPPSGFTDTQYF | TGCAGCGTTGATCCCCCTAGCGGTTTCACAGATACGCAGTATTTT | TRBV29-1 | TRBD2 | - | TRBJ2-3
CATSRGWFSGNNYEQYF | TGTGCCACCAGCAGAGGATGGTTTAGCGGGAACAACTACGAGCAGTACTTC | TRBV15 | TRBD2 | - | TRBJ2-7
CASSLGTSGYTGELFF | TGTGCCAGCAGCTTGGGGACTAGCGGATACACCGGGGAGCTGTTTTTT | TRBV5-4 | TRBD2 | - | TRBJ2-2
CASTSSGVSTDTQYF | TGTGCCAGTACTTCTAGCGGGGTAAGCACAGATACGCAGTATTTT | TRBV9 | TRBD2 | - | TRBJ2-3
CASSIVRAQPQHF | TGTGCCAGTAGTATTGTCAGGGCACAGCCCCAGCATTTT | TRBV19 | - | - | TRBJ1-5
CASSTRQGAVEQYF | TGTGCCAGTAGTACTAGGCAGGGGGCCGTCGAGCAGTACTTC | TRBV19 | TRBD1 | - | TRBJ2-7
CASSFPGNYGYTF | TGTGCCAGCAGCTTCCCGGGGAACTATGGCTACACCTTC | TRBV7-8 | - | once | TRBJ1-2
CAISESKDTQYF | TGTGCCATCAGTGAGTCAAAAGATACGCAGTATTTT | TRBV10-3 | - | - | TRBJ2-3
CASSLAGGHEKLFF | TGTGCCAGCAGCTTAGCGGGGGGTCATGAAAAACTGTTTTTT | TRBV7-9 | - | few | TRBJ1-4
CASPLGTITGELFF | TGCGCCAGCCCATTAGGGACTATCACCGGGGAGCTGTTTTTT | TRBV10-1 | TRBD2 | - | TRBJ2-2
CASSYVVRMGEQYF | TGTGCCAGCAGTTACGTTGTTAGGATGGGCGAGCAGTACTTC | TRBV6-6 | - | - | TRBJ2-7
CACQAGIGSPLHF | TGTGCCTGCCAAGCGGGTATTGGTTCACCCCTCCACTTT | TRBV30 | - | - | TRBJ1-6
CASSPDGTAKGPNQPQHF | TGTGCCAGCAGCCCTGACGGGACAGCCAAGGGCCCTAATCAGCCCCAGCATTTT | TRBV9 | TRBD1 | - | TRBJ1-5
CASSMKGPSYGYTF | TGTGCCAGTAGTATGAAGGGCCCCTCTTATGGCTACACCTTC | TRBV19 | - | - | TRBJ1-2
CASSVGVGLREKLFF | TGTGCCAGCAGCGTAGGGGTAGGGTTGCGTGAAAAACTGTTTTTT | TRBV9 | - | - | TRBJ1-4
CATYFSGTGGRDTIYF | TGTGCCACCTACTTCTCCGGGACAGGGGGCAGGGACACCATATATTTT | TRBV28 | TRBD1 | - | TRBJ1-3
CASSLEGLAGGKGQYF | TGTGCCAGCAGCTTGGAGGGACTAGCGGGGGGGAAAGGCCAGTACTTC | TRBV5-4 | TRBD2 | - | TRBJ2-7
CASSYSKAGWAFF | TGTGCCAGCAGTTACTCGAAGGCAGGGTGGGCTTTCTTT | TRBV6-5 | - | - | TRBJ1-1
CASSYEQYGYTF | TGTGCCAGCAGCTATGAACAATATGGCTACACCTTC | TRBV5-8 | - | once | TRBJ1-2